This T cell receptor (beta chain) stems from a study of tumor and adjacent non-tumor tissue in lung cancer. Comment on this clonotype: The germline gene is not matched at one end of the junction; a read error may be the cause.

A modified ARM-PCR protocol with three rounds of nested PCR amplified TCRbeta. TCRdb processed the multiplex PCR reads anew with MiXCR; each CDR3 protein has one entry. The data hold fewer than 120,000 distinct CDR3 sequences, with 84% observed a single time. This sample's RNA came from whole unsorted tissue. Germline V gene data show CDR1 as SGHDN and CDR2 as FVKESK. The CDR3 is 14 residues long. The sample consisted of lung tumor tissue. The TCR comes from a man between 65 and 79 years old with non-small cell lung cancer. This chain links TRBV14 with TRBJ2-1; either TRBD1 or TRBD2 may fit D (5 bases each). This CDR3 reads CANSQRGEGREQFF. The CDR3 nucleotides are TGTGCCAACAGCCAGAGGGGAGAGGGCCGTGAGCAGTTCTTC.